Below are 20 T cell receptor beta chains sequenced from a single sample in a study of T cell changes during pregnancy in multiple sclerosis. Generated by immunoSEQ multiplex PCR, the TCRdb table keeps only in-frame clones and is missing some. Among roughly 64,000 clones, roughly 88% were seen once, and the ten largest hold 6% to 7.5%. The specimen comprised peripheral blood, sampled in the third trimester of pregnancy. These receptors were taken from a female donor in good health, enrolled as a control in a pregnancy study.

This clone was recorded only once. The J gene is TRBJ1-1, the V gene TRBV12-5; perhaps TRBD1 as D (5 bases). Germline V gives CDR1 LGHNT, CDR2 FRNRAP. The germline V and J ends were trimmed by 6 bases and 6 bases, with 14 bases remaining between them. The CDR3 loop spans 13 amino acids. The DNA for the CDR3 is TGTGCTAGTGGCGCAACAGGAGTCCCTGAAGCTTTCTTT. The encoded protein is CASGATGVPEAFF.

The CDR3 DNA reads TGCGCCAGCAGCCAAGACCCCACCTACGAGCAGTACTTC. The encoded protein is CASSQDPTYEQYF. V is TRBV4-3 and J is TRBJ2-7; no firm D call. V was clipped by 0 bases and J by 2 bases, with 5 bases between them. CDR3 size: 13 residues. CDR1 is LGHNA and CDR2 is YSLEER in the germline V gene.

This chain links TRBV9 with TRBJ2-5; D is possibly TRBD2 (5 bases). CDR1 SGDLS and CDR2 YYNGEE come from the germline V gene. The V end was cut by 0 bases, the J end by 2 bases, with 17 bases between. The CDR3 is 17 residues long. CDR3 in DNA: TGTGCCAGCAGCGTAGAGGGAGCCCGGACGGGTCAAGAGACCCAGTACTTC. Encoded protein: CASSVEGARTGQETQYF.

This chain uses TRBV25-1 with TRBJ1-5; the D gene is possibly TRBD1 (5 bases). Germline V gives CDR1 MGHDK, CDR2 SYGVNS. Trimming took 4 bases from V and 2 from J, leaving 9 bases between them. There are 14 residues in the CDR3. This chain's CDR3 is CASSAGNGNQPQHF. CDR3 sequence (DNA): TGTGCCAGCAGTGCAGGGAATGGCAATCAGCCCCAGCATTTT.

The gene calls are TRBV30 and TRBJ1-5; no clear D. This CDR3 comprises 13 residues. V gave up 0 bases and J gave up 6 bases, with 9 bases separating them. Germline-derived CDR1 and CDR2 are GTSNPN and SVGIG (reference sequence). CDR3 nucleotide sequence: TGTGCCTGGAGTGTAGAGGATAGTCAGCCCCAGCATTTT. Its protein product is CAWSVEDSQPQHF.

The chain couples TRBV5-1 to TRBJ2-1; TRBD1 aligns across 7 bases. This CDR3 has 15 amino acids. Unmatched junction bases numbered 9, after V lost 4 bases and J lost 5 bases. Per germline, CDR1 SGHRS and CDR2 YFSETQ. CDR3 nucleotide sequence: TGCGCCAGCAGCCCTCGACAGGGTGGCCACAATGAGCAGTTCTTC. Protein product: CASSPRQGGHNEQFF.

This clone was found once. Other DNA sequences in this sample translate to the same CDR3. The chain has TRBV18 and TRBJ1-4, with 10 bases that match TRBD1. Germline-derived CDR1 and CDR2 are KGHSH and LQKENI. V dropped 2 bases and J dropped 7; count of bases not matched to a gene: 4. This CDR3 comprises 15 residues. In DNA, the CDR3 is TGTGCCAGCTCACCAACCGGGACAGGGGTTGAAAAACTGTTTTTT. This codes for CASSPTGTGVEKLFF.

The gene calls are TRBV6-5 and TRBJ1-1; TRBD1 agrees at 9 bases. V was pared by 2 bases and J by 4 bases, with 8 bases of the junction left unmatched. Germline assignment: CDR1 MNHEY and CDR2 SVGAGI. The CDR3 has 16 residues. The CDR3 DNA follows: TGTGCCAGCAGTTACCTCTCATTGGACAGGGGCACTGAAGCTTTCTTT. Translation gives CASSYLSLDRGTEAFF.

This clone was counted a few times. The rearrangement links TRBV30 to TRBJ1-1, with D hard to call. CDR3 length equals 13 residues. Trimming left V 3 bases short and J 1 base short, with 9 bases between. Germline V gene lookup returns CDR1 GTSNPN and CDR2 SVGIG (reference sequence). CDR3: CAWRARRNTEAFF. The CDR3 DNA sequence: TGTGCCTGGAGGGCCAGAAGGAACACTGAAGCTTTCTTT. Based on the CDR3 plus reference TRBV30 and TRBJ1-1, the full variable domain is SQTIHQWPATLVQPVGSPLSLECTVEGTSNPNLYWYRQAAGRGLQLLFYSVGIGQISSEVPQNLSASRPQDRQFILSSKKLLLSDSGFYLCAWRARRNTEAFFGQGTRLTVV.

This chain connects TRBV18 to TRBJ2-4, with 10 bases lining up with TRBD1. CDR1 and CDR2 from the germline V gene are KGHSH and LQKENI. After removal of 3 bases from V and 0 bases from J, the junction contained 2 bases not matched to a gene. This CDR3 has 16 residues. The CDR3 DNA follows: TGTGCCAGCTCACCGGGACAGGGGATAGCCAAAAACATTCAGTACTTC. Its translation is CASSPGQGIAKNIQYF.

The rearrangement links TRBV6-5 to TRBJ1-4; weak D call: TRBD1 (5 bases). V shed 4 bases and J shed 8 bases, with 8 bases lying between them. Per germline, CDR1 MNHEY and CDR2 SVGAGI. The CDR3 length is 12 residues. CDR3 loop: CASSLGGEKLFF. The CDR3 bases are TGTGCCAGCAGTTTGGGGGGGGAAAAACTGTTTTTT.

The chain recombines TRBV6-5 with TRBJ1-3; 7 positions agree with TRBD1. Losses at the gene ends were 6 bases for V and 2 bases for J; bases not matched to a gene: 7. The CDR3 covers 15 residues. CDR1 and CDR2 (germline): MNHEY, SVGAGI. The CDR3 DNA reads TGTGCCAGCAGACCCCAACAGGGGACTGGAAACACCATATATTTT. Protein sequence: CASRPQQGTGNTIYF.

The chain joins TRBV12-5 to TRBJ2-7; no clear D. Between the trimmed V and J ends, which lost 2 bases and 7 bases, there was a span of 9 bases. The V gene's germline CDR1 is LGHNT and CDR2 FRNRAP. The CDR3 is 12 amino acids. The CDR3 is CASGLNPREQYF. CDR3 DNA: TGTGCTAGTGGTTTGAACCCCCGGGAGCAGTACTTC.

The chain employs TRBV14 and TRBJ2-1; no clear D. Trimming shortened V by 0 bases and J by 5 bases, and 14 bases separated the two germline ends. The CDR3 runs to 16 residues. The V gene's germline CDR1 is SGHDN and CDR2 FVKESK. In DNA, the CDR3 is TGTGCCAGCAGCCAAGATCTGGCAGGTTGGGACAATGAGCAGTTCTTC. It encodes CASSQDLAGWDNEQFF.

CDR3 residues: CASSWDRAQETQYF. CDR3 nucleotide sequence: TGTGCCAGTAGCTGGGACAGGGCACAAGAGACCCAGTACTTC. The J gene is TRBJ2-5, the V gene TRBV19; 9 bases agree with TRBD1. The junction had 4 bases not matched to a gene; V was cut back by 6 bases and J by 2 bases. The CDR3 loop spans 14 amino acids. Germline V lookup: CDR1 LNHDA, CDR2 SQIVND (reference sequence).

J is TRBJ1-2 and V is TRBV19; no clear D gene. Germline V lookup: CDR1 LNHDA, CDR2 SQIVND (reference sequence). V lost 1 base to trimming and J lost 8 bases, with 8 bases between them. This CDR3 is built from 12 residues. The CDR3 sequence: CASSIGARGYTF. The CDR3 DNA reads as TGTGCCAGTAGTATAGGGGCTCGCGGCTACACCTTC.

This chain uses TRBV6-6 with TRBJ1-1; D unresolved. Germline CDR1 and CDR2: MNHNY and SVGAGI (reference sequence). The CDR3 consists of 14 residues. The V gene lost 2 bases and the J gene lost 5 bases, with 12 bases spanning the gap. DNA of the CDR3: TGTGCCAGCAGTTACAGGGCGGGTGGGACTGAAGCTTTCTTT. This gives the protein CASSYRAGGTEAFF.

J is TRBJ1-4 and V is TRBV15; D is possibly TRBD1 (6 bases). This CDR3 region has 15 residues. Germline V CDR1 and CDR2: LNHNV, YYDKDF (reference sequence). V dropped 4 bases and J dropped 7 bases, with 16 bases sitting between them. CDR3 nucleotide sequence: TGTGCCACCAGCACCAGTGGGGGGGCTGGTGAAAAACTGTTTTTT. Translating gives CATSTSGGAGEKLFF.

The CDR3 nucleotides are TGTGCCAGCTCACCCCCGGTTCTAGACTATGGCTACACCTTC. Protein: CASSPPVLDYGYTF. The chain is built from TRBV18 and TRBJ1-2; D unresolved. CDR3 length: 14 residues. V was shortened by 3 bases and J by 3 bases, with 11 bases between the two germline ends. Germline-derived CDR1 and CDR2 are KGHSH and LQKENI.

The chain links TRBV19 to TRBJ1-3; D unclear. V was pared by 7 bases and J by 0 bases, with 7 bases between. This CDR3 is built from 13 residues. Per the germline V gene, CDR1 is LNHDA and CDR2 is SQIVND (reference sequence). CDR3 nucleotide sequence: TGTGCCAGTACTCGGAGCTCTGGAAACACCATATATTTT. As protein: CASTRSSGNTIYF.